This TCR beta chain was captured by sequencing in a study of PD-1 blockade in classical Hodgkin lymphoma. This CDR3 is built from 18 residues. With V trimmed by 1 base and J by 3 bases, 10 bases remained unmatched. CDR1 is LGHNA and CDR2 is YSLEER in the germline V gene. Every one of the patients relapsed after autologous stem cell transplantation (brentuximab vedotin exposure was variable). When best responses were assessed, they were complete response, partial response or progressive disease. Assay used: immunoSEQ multiplex PCR; TCRdb lists only in-frame clones, some missing. The table has 25,000 to 30,000 clones, approximately 78% seen once.

The chain employs TRBV4-3 and TRBJ1-3; 9 bases line up with TRBD1. This clonotype was obtained from a human donor with classical Hodgkin lymphoma. This sample comprised peripheral blood mononuclear cells (PBMCs), obtained before the second cycle of nivolumab. Here the CDR3 reads CASSQGGGQGVGGNTIYF. CDR3 in DNA: TGCGCCAGCAGCCAAGGGGGGGGACAGGGAGTAGGTGGAAACACCATATATTTT.